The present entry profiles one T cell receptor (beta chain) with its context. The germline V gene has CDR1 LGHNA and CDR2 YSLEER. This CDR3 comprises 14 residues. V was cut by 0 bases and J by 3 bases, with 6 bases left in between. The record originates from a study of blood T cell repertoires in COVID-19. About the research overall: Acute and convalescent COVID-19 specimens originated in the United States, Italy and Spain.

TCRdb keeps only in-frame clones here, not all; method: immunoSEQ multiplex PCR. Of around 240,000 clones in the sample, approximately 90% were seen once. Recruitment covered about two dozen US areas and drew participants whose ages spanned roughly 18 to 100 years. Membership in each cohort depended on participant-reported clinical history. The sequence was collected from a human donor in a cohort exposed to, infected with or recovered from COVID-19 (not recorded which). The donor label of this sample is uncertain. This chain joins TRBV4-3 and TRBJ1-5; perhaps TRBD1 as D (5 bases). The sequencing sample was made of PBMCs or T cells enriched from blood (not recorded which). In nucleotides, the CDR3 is TGCGCCAGCAGCCAAGACAGGGTCAATCAGCCCCAGCATTTT. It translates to CASSQDRVNQPQHF.